This T cell receptor beta chain was sequenced in a study of T cell repertoires in cytomegalovirus infection. This clonotype appeared many times. CDR1 is SGHTA and CDR2 is FQGNSA in the germline V gene. This CDR3 has 16 amino acids. V dropped 5 bases and J dropped 1 base, with 18 bases sitting between them. One entry per CDR3 protein, called by TCRdb with MiXCR from the reads. The sample contains about 310,000 distinct CDR3 sequences, 17% of which appear only once. The material sequenced was PBMCs. The receptor's source is a human donor in good health (CMV status not recorded). Some clones in this sample may be carry-over from other donors' samples. The chain combines TRBV7-2 with TRBJ2-7; TRBD1 is a possible D gene (7 bases). CDR3 in amino acids: CASSLGAGGTSYEQYF. Written as DNA, the CDR3 is TGTGCCAGCAGCCTTGGGGCAGGGGGGACTTCCTACGAGCAGTACTTC.